This is a list of T cell receptor beta chains from one sample in a study of beta chain features in type 1 diabetes. This table comes from immunoSEQ multiplex PCR, and its TCRdb copy is limited to in-frame clones, with some not included. Of about 470,000 clones listed, around 28% are singletons. Sequenced input: naive CD4+ T cells from blood. The receptor set was obtained from a man between 18 and 35 years old in good health. Both conserved end residues are part of each CDR3. Each record gives: clone size, V gene, D gene, J gene, CDR3 protein, CDR3 DNA. The D gene is left open where the match is weak. Size values are once, few and many counts, or a class for expanded clones, and some rows have none.

abundance: few; v_gene: TRBV5-4; d_gene: TRBD2; j_gene: TRBJ2-7; CDR3aa: CASSLSGIGYEQYF; CDR3nt: TGTGCCAGCAGCCTCAGCGGGATAGGCTACGAGCAGTACTTC
abundance: .; v_gene: TRBV20-1; d_gene: .; j_gene: TRBJ2-5; CDR3aa: CSGDKQETQYF; CDR3nt: TGCAGTGGGGACAAACAAGAGACCCAGTACTTC
abundance: .; v_gene: TRBV7-2; d_gene: TRBD2; j_gene: TRBJ2-7; CDR3aa: CASSSGLAGSYEQYF; CDR3nt: TGTGCCAGCAGTTCCGGACTAGCGGGCTCCTACGAGCAGTACTTC
abundance: .; v_gene: TRBV2; d_gene: .; j_gene: TRBJ2-5; CDR3aa: CASSYTGPETQYF; CDR3nt: TGTGCCAGCAGTTATACGGGGCCAGAGACCCAGTACTTC
abundance: .; v_gene: TRBV11-2; d_gene: .; j_gene: TRBJ2-3; CDR3aa: CASSLQGRAEDTQYF; CDR3nt: TGTGCCAGCAGCTTACAGGGGAGGGCCGAGGATACGCAGTATTTT
abundance: .; v_gene: TRBV28; d_gene: .; j_gene: TRBJ2-1; CDR3aa: CASSYTQGWYNEQFF; CDR3nt: TGTGCCAGCAGCTATACACAGGGATGGTACAATGAGCAGTTCTTC
abundance: few; v_gene: TRBV25-1; d_gene: TRBD1; j_gene: TRBJ1-2; CDR3aa: CASSEWDSNYGYTF; CDR3nt: TGTGCCAGCAGTGAATGGGACAGCAACTATGGCTACACCTTC
abundance: few; v_gene: TRBV28; d_gene: .; j_gene: TRBJ2-3; CDR3aa: CASRSSGTRTDTQYF; CDR3nt: TGTGCCAGCAGATCTTCCGGGACGCGCACAGATACGCAGTATTTT
abundance: .; v_gene: TRBV7-2; d_gene: .; j_gene: TRBJ2-6; CDR3aa: CASSPWEGANVLTF; CDR3nt: TGTGCCAGCAGCCCGTGGGAGGGGGCCAACGTCCTGACTTTC
abundance: .; v_gene: TRBV29-1; d_gene: TRBD1; j_gene: TRBJ2-1; CDR3aa: CSVIPGTGLYNEQFF; CDR3nt: TGCAGCGTTATTCCCGGGACAGGCCTATACAATGAGCAGTTCTTC
abundance: few; v_gene: TRBV30; d_gene: TRBD1; j_gene: TRBJ2-7; CDR3aa: CAWTRTGSYEQYF; CDR3nt: TGTGCCTGGACACGGACAGGCTCCTACGAGCAGTACTTC
abundance: .; v_gene: TRBV5-4; d_gene: TRBD1; j_gene: TRBJ1-4; CDR3aa: CASSWTGNEKLFF; CDR3nt: TGTGCCAGCAGCTGGACAGGGAATGAAAAACTGTTTTTT
abundance: .; v_gene: TRBV5-1; d_gene: .; j_gene: TRBJ2-3; CDR3aa: CASSLDGEVTQYF; CDR3nt: TGCGCCAGCAGCTTGGATGGGGAAGTGACGCAGTATTTT
abundance: few; v_gene: TRBV9; d_gene: .; j_gene: TRBJ2-5; CDR3aa: CASSVEETQYF; CDR3nt: TGTGCCAGCAGCGTAGAAGAGACCCAGTACTTC
abundance: .; v_gene: TRBV5-1; d_gene: .; j_gene: TRBJ2-7; CDR3aa: CASSLSMHGLEQYF; CDR3nt: TGCGCCAGCAGCTTGTCAATGCATGGGCTCGAGCAGTACTTC
abundance: few; v_gene: TRBV25-1; d_gene: .; j_gene: TRBJ2-7; CDR3aa: CASSGVGGKGEQYF; CDR3nt: TGTGCCAGCAGCGGCGTGGGAGGTAAGGGGGAGCAGTACTTC
abundance: .; v_gene: TRBV5-4; d_gene: TRBD2; j_gene: TRBJ2-1; CDR3aa: CASSLVAGAYNEQFF; CDR3nt: TGTGCCAGCAGCTTGGTAGCGGGAGCCTACAATGAGCAGTTCTTC
abundance: .; v_gene: TRBV5-4; d_gene: .; j_gene: TRBJ2-5; CDR3aa: CASSLVPHPSETQYF; CDR3nt: TGTGCCAGCAGCTTGGTGCCTCACCCCTCAGAGACCCAGTACTTC
abundance: few; v_gene: TRBV15; d_gene: TRBD2; j_gene: TRBJ2-1; CDR3aa: CATSRDLAGVDEQFF; CDR3nt: TGTGCCACCAGCAGAGATCTAGCGGGAGTGGATGAGCAGTTCTTC
abundance: few; v_gene: TRBV29-1; d_gene: .; j_gene: TRBJ2-7; CDR3aa: CSVEASSYEQYF; CDR3nt: TGCAGCGTTGAAGCCAGTTCCTACGAGCAGTACTTC
abundance: .; v_gene: TRBV7-9; d_gene: .; j_gene: TRBJ2-3; CDR3aa: CASSLSGAGTDTQYF; CDR3nt: TGTGCCAGCAGCTTATCGGGAGCGGGCACAGATACGCAGTATTTT
abundance: few; v_gene: TRBV23-1; d_gene: .; j_gene: TRBJ2-3; CDR3aa: CASSGSSEGTDTQYF; CDR3nt: TGCGCCAGCAGCGGGAGCTCGGAGGGCACAGATACGCAGTATTTT
abundance: .; v_gene: TRBV27; d_gene: TRBD2; j_gene: TRBJ2-1; CDR3aa: CASSLPLAGGPYNEQFF; CDR3nt: TGTGCCAGCAGTTTACCCTTAGCGGGGGGACCTTACAATGAGCAGTTCTTC
abundance: .; v_gene: TRBV25-1; d_gene: TRBD1; j_gene: TRBJ1-4; CDR3aa: CASSDPYRGRVEKLFF; CDR3nt: TGTGCCAGCAGTGACCCATACAGGGGGCGCGTTGAAAAACTGTTTTTT
abundance: few; v_gene: TRBV29-1; d_gene: .; j_gene: TRBJ2-7; CDR3aa: CSVEFPGISEQYF; CDR3nt: TGCAGCGTTGAATTCCCCGGGATATCCGAGCAGTACTTC
abundance: .; v_gene: TRBV7-2; d_gene: .; j_gene: TRBJ2-2; CDR3aa: CASSRITGGLFTGELFF; CDR3nt: TGTGCCAGCAGCCGGATCACGGGTGGCCTGTTCACCGGGGAGCTGTTTTTT
abundance: few; v_gene: TRBV25-1; d_gene: .; j_gene: TRBJ2-6; CDR3aa: CASTLTGANVLTF; CDR3nt: TGTGCCAGCACCTTGACCGGGGCCAACGTCCTGACTTTC
abundance: .; v_gene: TRBV20-1; d_gene: .; j_gene: TRBJ2-3; CDR3aa: CSVAFTDTQYF; CDR3nt: TGCAGTGTAGCATTTACCGATACGCAGTATTTT
abundance: few; v_gene: TRBV15; d_gene: .; j_gene: TRBJ2-4; CDR3aa: CATSTLAKNIQYF; CDR3nt: TGTGCCACCAGCACCCTAGCCAAAAACATTCAGTACTTC
abundance: .; v_gene: TRBV30; d_gene: TRBD2; j_gene: TRBJ2-2; CDR3aa: CAWTLGRAGELFF; CDR3nt: TGTGCCTGGACCCTAGGGAGGGCCGGGGAGCTGTTTTTT
abundance: .; v_gene: TRBV7-9; d_gene: .; j_gene: TRBJ2-2; CDR3aa: CASSPYAGELFF; CDR3nt: TGTGCCAGCAGCCCATATGCCGGGGAGCTGTTTTTT
abundance: .; v_gene: TRBV15; d_gene: TRBD1; j_gene: TRBJ1-1; CDR3aa: CATSRVTGEAFF; CDR3nt: TGTGCCACCAGCAGAGTGACAGGGGAAGCTTTCTTT
abundance: once; v_gene: TRBV4-3; d_gene: .; j_gene: TRBJ2-4; CDR3aa: CASSHHTLAKNIQYF; CDR3nt: TGCGCCAGCAGCCACCACACCCTAGCCAAAAACATTCAGTACTTC
abundance: .; v_gene: TRBV30; d_gene: .; j_gene: TRBJ1-2; CDR3aa: CAWSPAGFYGYTF; CDR3nt: TGTGCCTGGAGTCCAGCAGGGTTTTATGGCTACACCTTC
abundance: few; v_gene: TRBV7-9; d_gene: .; j_gene: TRBJ2-5; CDR3aa: CASGRLGVETQYF; CDR3nt: TGTGCCAGCGGACGACTTGGTGTCGAGACCCAGTACTTC
abundance: .; v_gene: TRBV6-1; d_gene: .; j_gene: TRBJ2-7; CDR3aa: CASSLASSYEQYF; CDR3nt: TGTGCCAGCAGCCTAGCGTCCTCCTACGAGCAGTACTTC
abundance: .; v_gene: TRBV28; d_gene: .; j_gene: TRBJ1-4; CDR3aa: CASSPLSPEKLFF; CDR3nt: TGTGCCAGCAGTCCACTAAGCCCTGAGAAACTGTTTTTT
abundance: .; v_gene: TRBV30; d_gene: TRBD1; j_gene: TRBJ1-1; CDR3aa: CAWGDRATEAFF; CDR3nt: TGTGCCTGGGGGGACAGGGCAACTGAAGCTTTCTTT
abundance: .; v_gene: TRBV9; d_gene: .; j_gene: TRBJ1-4; CDR3aa: CASSEGVNEKLFF; CDR3nt: TGTGCCAGCAGCGAAGGGGTAAATGAAAAACTGTTTTTT
abundance: few; v_gene: TRBV7-3; d_gene: .; j_gene: TRBJ2-7; CDR3aa: CASSFGTPNSYEQYF; CDR3nt: TGTGCCAGCAGCTTCGGGACACCGAACTCCTACGAGCAGTACTTC
abundance: .; v_gene: TRBV7-2; d_gene: TRBD2; j_gene: TRBJ2-7; CDR3aa: CASSHGSGRPYEQYF; CDR3nt: TGTGCCAGCAGCCATGGCAGCGGGAGACCCTACGAGCAGTACTTC
abundance: .; v_gene: TRBV7-2; d_gene: TRBD2; j_gene: TRBJ2-6; CDR3aa: CASSLGGRAGANVLTF; CDR3nt: TGTGCCAGCAGCTTAGGCGGGAGGGCCGGGGCCAACGTCCTGACTTTC
abundance: few; v_gene: TRBV19; d_gene: .; j_gene: TRBJ1-2; CDR3aa: CASSRFNYGYTF; CDR3nt: TGTGCCAGTAGTCGGTTTAACTATGGCTACACCTTC
abundance: .; v_gene: TRBV5-1; d_gene: TRBD2; j_gene: TRBJ2-6; CDR3aa: CASMGGDRSGANVLTF; CDR3nt: TGCGCCAGTATGGGAGGGGATCGCTCTGGGGCCAACGTCCTGACTTTC
abundance: few; v_gene: TRBV25-1; d_gene: .; j_gene: TRBJ2-1; CDR3aa: CASTRREASNEQFF; CDR3nt: TGTGCCAGCACCCGCCGCGAGGCGAGCAATGAGCAGTTCTTC
abundance: .; v_gene: TRBV5-1; d_gene: .; j_gene: TRBJ2-5; CDR3aa: CASSLSGTLEETQYF; CDR3nt: TGCGCCAGCAGCCTCTCCGGGACCCTTGAAGAGACCCAGTACTTC
abundance: .; v_gene: TRBV19; d_gene: .; j_gene: TRBJ2-1; CDR3aa: CASSTPSGGPYNEQFF; CDR3nt: TGTGCCAGTAGTACCCCAAGCGGAGGGCCCTACAATGAGCAGTTCTTC
abundance: .; v_gene: TRBV7-6; d_gene: .; j_gene: TRBJ2-5; CDR3aa: CASSLGTTAQYF; CDR3nt: TGTGCCAGCAGCTTAGGGACTACGGCCCAGTACTTC
abundance: .; v_gene: TRBV5-4; d_gene: TRBD2; j_gene: TRBJ2-3; CDR3aa: CASSLAPTSGLSTDTQYF; CDR3nt: TGTGCCAGCAGCTTGGCTCCGACTAGCGGGCTAAGCACAGATACGCAGTATTTT
abundance: .; v_gene: TRBV4-3; d_gene: TRBD1; j_gene: TRBJ2-6; CDR3aa: CASSLMDRAGANVLTF; CDR3nt: TGCGCCAGCAGCCTAATGGACAGGGCTGGGGCCAACGTCCTGACTTTC
abundance: .; v_gene: TRBV2; d_gene: .; j_gene: TRBJ1-1; CDR3aa: CASTTEGNTEAFF; CDR3nt: TGTGCCAGCACTACGGAAGGGAACACTGAAGCTTTCTTT
abundance: few; v_gene: TRBV19; d_gene: .; j_gene: TRBJ2-1; CDR3aa: CASSRTRGHEQFF; CDR3nt: TGTGCCAGTAGCAGGACAAGGGGACATGAGCAGTTCTTC
abundance: few; v_gene: TRBV30; d_gene: .; j_gene: TRBJ1-5; CDR3aa: CAWSTGSNQPQHF; CDR3nt: TGTGCCTGGAGTACGGGCTCCAATCAGCCCCAGCATTTT
abundance: few; v_gene: TRBV10-3; d_gene: TRBD1; j_gene: TRBJ2-2; CDR3aa: CAISEPGTGGTGELFF; CDR3nt: TGTGCCATCAGTGAGCCCGGGACAGGGGGCACCGGGGAGCTGTTTTTT
abundance: .; v_gene: TRBV29-1; d_gene: .; j_gene: TRBJ2-3; CDR3aa: CSVERQTRTDTQYF; CDR3nt: TGCAGCGTTGAGAGGCAGACCCGCACAGATACGCAGTATTTT
abundance: .; v_gene: TRBV28; d_gene: .; j_gene: TRBJ1-4; CDR3aa: CASSHQGGKLFF; CDR3nt: TGTGCCAGCAGTCATCAGGGTGGAAAACTGTTTTTT
abundance: .; v_gene: TRBV9; d_gene: .; j_gene: TRBJ2-7; CDR3aa: CASSVSADHYEQYF; CDR3nt: TGTGCCAGCAGCGTAAGCGCGGATCACTACGAGCAGTACTTC
abundance: few; v_gene: TRBV15; d_gene: .; j_gene: TRBJ2-1; CDR3aa: CATSRDLVKRFNNEQFF; CDR3nt: TGTGCCACCAGCAGAGATCTGGTTAAGCGGTTTAACAATGAGCAGTTCTTC
abundance: few; v_gene: TRBV29-1; d_gene: .; j_gene: TRBJ2-1; CDR3aa: CSVLTGYAYNEQFF; CDR3nt: TGCAGCGTGCTAACAGGGTATGCCTACAATGAGCAGTTCTTC
abundance: few; v_gene: TRBV14; d_gene: TRBD2; j_gene: TRBJ2-3; CDR3aa: CASSQDPSGRGTDTQYF; CDR3nt: TGTGCCAGCAGCCAAGATCCCAGCGGGAGGGGAACAGATACGCAGTATTTT